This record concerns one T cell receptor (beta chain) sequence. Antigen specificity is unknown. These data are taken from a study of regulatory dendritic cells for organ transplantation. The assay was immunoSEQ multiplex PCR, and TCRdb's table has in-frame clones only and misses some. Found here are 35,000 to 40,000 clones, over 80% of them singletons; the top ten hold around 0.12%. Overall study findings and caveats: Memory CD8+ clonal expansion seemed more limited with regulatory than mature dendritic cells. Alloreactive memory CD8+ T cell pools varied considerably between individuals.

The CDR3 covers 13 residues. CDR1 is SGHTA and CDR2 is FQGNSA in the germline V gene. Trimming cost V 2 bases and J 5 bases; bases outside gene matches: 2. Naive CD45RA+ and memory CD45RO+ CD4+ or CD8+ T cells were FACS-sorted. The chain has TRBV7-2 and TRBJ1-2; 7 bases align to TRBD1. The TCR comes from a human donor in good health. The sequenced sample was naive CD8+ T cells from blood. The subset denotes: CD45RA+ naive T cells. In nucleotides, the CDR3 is TGTGCCAGCAGCTTATGGGACAGTTATGGCTACACCTTC. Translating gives CASSLWDSYGYTF.